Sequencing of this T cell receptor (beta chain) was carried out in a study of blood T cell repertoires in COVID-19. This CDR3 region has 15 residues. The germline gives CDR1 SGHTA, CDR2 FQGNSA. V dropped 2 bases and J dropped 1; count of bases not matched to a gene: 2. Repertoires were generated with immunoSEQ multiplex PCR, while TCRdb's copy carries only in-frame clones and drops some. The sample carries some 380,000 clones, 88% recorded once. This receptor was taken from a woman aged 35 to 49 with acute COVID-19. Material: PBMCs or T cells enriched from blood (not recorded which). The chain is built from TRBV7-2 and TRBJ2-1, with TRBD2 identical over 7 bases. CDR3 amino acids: CASSLSGGSYNEQFF. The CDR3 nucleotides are TGTGCCAGCAGCTTATCGGGGGGATCCTACAATGAGCAGTTCTTC.